The present T cell receptor beta chain was sequenced within a study of lymphopenia after photon versus proton radiotherapy. Whole-study results and caveats: A bigger post-nadir fall in TCR diversity correlated inversely with survival time in deceased patients. After the lymphocyte nadir, photon-treated repertoires showed oligoclonal expansion, especially of CD8+ Temra cells.

V lost 0 bases, J lost 8 bases, and 5 bases stayed unmatched. The CDR3 sequence is 14 residues long. Germline V gives CDR1 WSHSY, CDR2 SAAADI. With respect to this clone: What it binds is not known.

Repertoires were generated with immunoSEQ multiplex PCR, while TCRdb's copy carries only in-frame clones and drops some. The sample includes 25,000 to 30,000 clones, around 81% seen only once; the top ten take less than 35%. The receptor's source is a man aged 45-65 years with gastric cancer. Sequencing used peripheral blood, obtained from a patient treated with photon-based radiotherapy. This chain connects TRBV10-2 to TRBJ1-2, with 8 bases lining up with TRBD1. The CDR3 DNA sequence: TGCGCCAGCAGTGAGTCAGGCAGGGGGCGCGGCTACACCTTC. Translation: CASSESGRGRGYTF.